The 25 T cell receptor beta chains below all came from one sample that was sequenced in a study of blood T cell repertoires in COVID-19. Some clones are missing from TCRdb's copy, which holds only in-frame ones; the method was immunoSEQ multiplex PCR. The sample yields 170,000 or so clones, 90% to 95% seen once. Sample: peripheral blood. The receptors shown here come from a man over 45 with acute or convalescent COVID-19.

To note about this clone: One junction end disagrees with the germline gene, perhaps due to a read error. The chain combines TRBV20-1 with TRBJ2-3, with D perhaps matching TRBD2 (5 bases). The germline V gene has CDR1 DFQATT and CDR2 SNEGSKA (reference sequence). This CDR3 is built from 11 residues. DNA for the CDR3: TGCAGTGCTACGAGCGGTCTAGTGGGGTGGTTT. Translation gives CSATSGLVGWF.

CDR3 protein: CASSWQKDTEAFF. DNA of the CDR3: TGTGCCAGCAGCTGGCAGAAAGACACTGAAGCTTTCTTT. The chain joins TRBV7-3 to TRBJ1-1, with D unclear. The germline CDR1 and CDR2 sequences are SGHTA and FQGTGA. CDR3 length: 13 residues. V dropped 4 bases and J dropped 3 bases, with 9 bases sitting between them. The complete variable domain, with remaining parts taken from reference TRBV7-3 and TRBJ1-1, reads GAGVSQTPSNKVTEKGKYVELRCDPISGHTALYWYRQSLGQGPEFLIYFQGTGAADDSGLPNDRFFAVRPEGSVSTLKIQRTERGDSAVYLCASSWQKDTEAFFGQGTRLTVV.

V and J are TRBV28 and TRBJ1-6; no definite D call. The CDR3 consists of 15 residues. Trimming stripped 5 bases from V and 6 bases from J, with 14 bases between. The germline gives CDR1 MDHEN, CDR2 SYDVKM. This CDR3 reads CASSRLGVFNSPLHF. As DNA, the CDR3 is TGTGCCAGCAGTCGCCTCGGTGTGTTTAATTCACCCCTCCACTTT.

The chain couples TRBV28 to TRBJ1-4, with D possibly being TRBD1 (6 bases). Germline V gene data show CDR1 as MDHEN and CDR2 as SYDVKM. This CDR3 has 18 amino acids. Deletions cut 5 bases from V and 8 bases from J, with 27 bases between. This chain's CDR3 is CASSPPLLQGSFGEKLFF. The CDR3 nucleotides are TGTGCCAGCAGTCCTCCGCTCCTACAGGGTAGTTTTGGCGAAAAACTGTTTTTT.

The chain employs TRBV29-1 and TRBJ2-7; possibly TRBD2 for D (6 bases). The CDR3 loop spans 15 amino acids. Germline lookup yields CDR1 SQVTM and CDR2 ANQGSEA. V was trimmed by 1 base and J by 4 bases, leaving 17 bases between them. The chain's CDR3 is CSVEGGTLPNYEQYF. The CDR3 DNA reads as TGCAGCGTTGAAGGCGGGACTCTTCCGAATTACGAGCAGTACTTC.

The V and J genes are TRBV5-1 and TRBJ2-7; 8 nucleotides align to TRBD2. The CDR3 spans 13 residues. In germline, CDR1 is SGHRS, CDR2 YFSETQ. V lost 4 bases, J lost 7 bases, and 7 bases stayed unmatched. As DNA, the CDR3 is TGCGCCAGCAGCCCTAGCGGGTTCGGTGAGCAGTACGTC. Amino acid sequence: CASSPSGFGEQYV.

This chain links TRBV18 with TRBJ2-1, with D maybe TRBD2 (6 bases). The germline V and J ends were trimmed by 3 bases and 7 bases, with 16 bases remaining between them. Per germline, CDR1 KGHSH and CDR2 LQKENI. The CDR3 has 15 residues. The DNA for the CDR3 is TGTGCCAGCTCACCGACTAGTACGATGGGGAATGAGCAGTTCTTC. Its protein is CASSPTSTMGNEQFF.

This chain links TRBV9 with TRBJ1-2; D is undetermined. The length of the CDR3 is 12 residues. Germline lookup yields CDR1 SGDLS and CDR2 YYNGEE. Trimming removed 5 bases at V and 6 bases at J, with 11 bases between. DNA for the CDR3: TGTGCCAGCAGACCGGCTGGGCATGGCTACACCTTC. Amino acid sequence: CASRPAGHGYTF.

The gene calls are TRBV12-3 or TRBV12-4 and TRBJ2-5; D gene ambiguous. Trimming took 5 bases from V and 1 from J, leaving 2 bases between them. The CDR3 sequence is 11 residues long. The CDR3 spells CASSRQETQYF. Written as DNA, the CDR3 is TGTGCCAGCAGTCGCCAAGAGACCCAGTACTTC.

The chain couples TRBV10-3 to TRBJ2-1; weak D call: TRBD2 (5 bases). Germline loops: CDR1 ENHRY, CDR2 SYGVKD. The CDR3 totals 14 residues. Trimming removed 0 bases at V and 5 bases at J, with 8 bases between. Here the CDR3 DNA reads TGTGCCATCAGTGAGTCGGGGAGAAACAATGAGCAGTTCTTC. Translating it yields CAISESGRNNEQFF.

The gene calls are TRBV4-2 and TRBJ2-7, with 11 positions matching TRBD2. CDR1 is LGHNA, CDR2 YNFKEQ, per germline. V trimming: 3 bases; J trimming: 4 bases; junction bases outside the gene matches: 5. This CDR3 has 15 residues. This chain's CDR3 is CASSHTSGSLYEQYF. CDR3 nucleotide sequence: TGTGCCAGCAGCCATACTAGCGGGAGTTTATACGAGCAGTACTTC.

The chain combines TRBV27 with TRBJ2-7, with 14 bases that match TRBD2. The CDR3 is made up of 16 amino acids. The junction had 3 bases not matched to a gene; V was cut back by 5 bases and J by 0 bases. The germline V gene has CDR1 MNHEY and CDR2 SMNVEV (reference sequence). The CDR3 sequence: CASSIGLAGGSYEQYF. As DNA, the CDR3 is TGTGCCAGCAGTATTGGACTAGCGGGAGGCTCCTACGAGCAGTACTTC.

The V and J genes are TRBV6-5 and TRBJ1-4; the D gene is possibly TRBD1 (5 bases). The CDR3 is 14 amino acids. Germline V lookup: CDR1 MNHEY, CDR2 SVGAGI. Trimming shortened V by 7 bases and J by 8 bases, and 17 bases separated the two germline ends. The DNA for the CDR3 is TGTGCCAGCAAACCGGGACTCGATTACGAAAAACTGTTTTTT. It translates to CASKPGLDYEKLFF.

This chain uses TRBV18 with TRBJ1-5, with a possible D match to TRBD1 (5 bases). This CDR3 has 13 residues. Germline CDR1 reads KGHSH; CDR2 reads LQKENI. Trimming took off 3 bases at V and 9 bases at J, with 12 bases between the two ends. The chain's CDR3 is CASSPQGLGPQHF. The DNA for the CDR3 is TGTGCCAGCTCACCTCAGGGCCTGGGGCCCCAGCATTTT.

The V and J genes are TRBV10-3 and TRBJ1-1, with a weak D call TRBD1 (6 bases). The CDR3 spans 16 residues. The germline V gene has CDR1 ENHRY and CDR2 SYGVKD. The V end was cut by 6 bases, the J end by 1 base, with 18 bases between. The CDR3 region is CAIRGGRGQTNTEAFF. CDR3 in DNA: TGTGCCATCAGGGGGGGGAGAGGACAGACGAACACTGAAGCTTTCTTT.

CDR3 DNA sequence: TGTGCCAGCAGCCCAGATCATGGCTACACCTTC. This sequence encodes CASSPDHGYTF. The chain links TRBV5-5 to TRBJ1-2; D call uncertain. The germline CDR1 and CDR2 sequences are SGHKS and YYEKEE (reference sequence). V lost 4 bases and J lost 6, with 7 bases in between. The CDR3 totals 11 residues.

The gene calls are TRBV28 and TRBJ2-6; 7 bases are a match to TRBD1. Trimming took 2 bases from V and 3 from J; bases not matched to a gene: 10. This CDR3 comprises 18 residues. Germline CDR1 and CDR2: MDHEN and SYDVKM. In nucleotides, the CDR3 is TGTGCCAGCAGTTTAAAGGGGGCGGGCCTCCTTGGGGCCAACGTCCTGACTTTC. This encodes CASSLKGAGLLGANVLTF. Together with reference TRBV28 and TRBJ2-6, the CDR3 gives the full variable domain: DVKVTQSSRYLVKRTGEKVFLECVQDMDHENMFWYRQDPGLGLRLIYFSYDVKMKEKGDIPEGYSVSREKKERFSLILESASTNQTSMYLCASSLKGAGLLGANVLTFGAGSRLTVL.

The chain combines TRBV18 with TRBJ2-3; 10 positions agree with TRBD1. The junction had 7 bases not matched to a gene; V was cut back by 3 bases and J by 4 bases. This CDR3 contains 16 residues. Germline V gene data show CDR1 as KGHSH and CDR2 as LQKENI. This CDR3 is CASSPQGQGSADTQYF. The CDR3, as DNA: TGTGCCAGCTCACCCCAGGGACAGGGGAGCGCAGATACGCAGTATTTT.

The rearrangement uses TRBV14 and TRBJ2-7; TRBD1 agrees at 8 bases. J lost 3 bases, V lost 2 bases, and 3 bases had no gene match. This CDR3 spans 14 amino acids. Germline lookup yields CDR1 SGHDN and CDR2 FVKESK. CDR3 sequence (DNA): TGTGCCAGCAGCCAAAGCAGGGGGCTCTACGAGCAGTACTTC. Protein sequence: CASSQSRGLYEQYF.

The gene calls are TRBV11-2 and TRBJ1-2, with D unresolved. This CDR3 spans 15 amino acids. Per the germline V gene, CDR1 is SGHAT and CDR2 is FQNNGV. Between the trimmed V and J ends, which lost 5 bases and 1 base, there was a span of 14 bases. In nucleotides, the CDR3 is TGTGCCAGCAGCCCCGAGTGGGCCGGTAACTATGGCTACACCTTC. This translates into CASSPEWAGNYGYTF.

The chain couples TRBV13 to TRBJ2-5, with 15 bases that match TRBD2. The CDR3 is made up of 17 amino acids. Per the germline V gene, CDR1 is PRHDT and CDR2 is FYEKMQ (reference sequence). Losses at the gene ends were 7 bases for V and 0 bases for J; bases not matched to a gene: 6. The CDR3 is CASNSGTSGRYQETQYF. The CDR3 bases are TGTGCCAGCAACTCAGGGACTAGCGGGAGGTACCAAGAGACCCAGTACTTC.

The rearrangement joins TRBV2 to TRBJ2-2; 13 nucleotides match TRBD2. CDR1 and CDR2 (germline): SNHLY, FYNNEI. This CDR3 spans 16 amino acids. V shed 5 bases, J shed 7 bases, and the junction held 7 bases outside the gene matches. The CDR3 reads CASSRTSGSMGGELFF. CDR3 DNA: TGTGCCAGCAGTCGGACTAGCGGGAGTATGGGCGGGGAGCTGTTTTTT.

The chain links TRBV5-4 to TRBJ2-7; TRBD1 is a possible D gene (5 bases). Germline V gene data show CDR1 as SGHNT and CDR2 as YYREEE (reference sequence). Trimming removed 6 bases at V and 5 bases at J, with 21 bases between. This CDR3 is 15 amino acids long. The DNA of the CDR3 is TGTGCCAGCAACGAGCAGGGCATAGCTTCCCACGAGCAGTACTTC. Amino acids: CASNEQGIASHEQYF.

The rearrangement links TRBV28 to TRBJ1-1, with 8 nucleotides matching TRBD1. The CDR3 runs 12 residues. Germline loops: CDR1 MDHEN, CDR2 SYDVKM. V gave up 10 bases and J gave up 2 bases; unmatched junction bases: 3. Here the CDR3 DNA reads TGTGCCACCGGGACAGGTAACACTGAAGCTTTCTTT. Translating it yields CATGTGNTEAFF.

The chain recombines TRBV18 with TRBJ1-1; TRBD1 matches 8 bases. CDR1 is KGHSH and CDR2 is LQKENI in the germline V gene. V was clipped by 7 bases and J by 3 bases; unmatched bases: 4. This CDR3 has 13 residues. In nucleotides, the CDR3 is TGTGCCAGCTATCAGGGGGCCCACACTGAAGCTTTCTTT. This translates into CASYQGAHTEAFF.